This T cell receptor (beta chain) originates from a study of T-cell reconstitution after alpha-beta-depleted transplantation in children. Points from the study as a whole: From surviving recipient T cells and thymic progenitors came the high day-60 TCRbeta diversity observed in some patients. Reported findings indicate that, about two months after transplant, alpha-beta T cells came from several hundred expanded clones, which were derived from non-depleted graft cells. Among T cells one year after transplant, newly produced cells accounted for most counts and diversity.

Construction of the TCRbeta library involved unique molecular identifiers. One entry per CDR3 protein, called by TCRdb with MiXCR from the PCR reads. The table has 450,000 to 600,000 distinct CDR3 sequences, about 10% seen once. Germline CDR1 is GTSNPN and CDR2 is SVGIG (reference sequence). Trimming removed 4 bases from V and 4 bases from J; junction bases left unmatched: 4. The CDR3 length is 15 residues. This clonotype came up a few times. Its antigen is still unknown. The sample was PBMCs, taken before TCRalphabeta/CD19-depleted stem cell transplant. This clonotype originated in a child under 10 years old with inherited bone marrow failure, due to receive a stem cell transplant. The chain carries TRBV30 and TRBJ2-5; TRBD2 matches at 15 bases. CDR3 nucleotide sequence: TGTGCCTGGAAGGAGGGACTAGCGGGAGGAGAGACCCAGTACTTC. Residues: CAWKEGLAGGETQYF. Variable domain in full (rest from reference TRBV30 and TRBJ2-5): SQTIHQWPATLVQPVGSPLSLECTVEGTSNPNLYWYRQAAGRGLQLLFYSVGIGQISSEVPQNLSASRPQDRQFILSSKKLLLSDSGFYLCAWKEGLAGGETQYFGPGTRLLVL.